A single TCR beta chain is shown here with its context. Repertoires were generated with immunoSEQ multiplex PCR, while TCRdb's copy carries only in-frame clones and drops some. The sample has 140,000 to 150,000 clones, more than 80% seen once. Germline V gene lookup returns CDR1 LNHDA and CDR2 SQIVND (reference sequence). The CDR3 contains 14 residues. V trimming: 6 bases; J trimming: 5 bases; junction bases outside the gene matches: 6. This sample was included in a study of blood T cell repertoires in COVID-19. Overall study: The study drew acute and convalescent COVID-19 samples from the United States, Italy and Spain.

The gene calls are TRBV19 and TRBJ2-2; 7 bases are shared with TRBD2. This clonotype was sampled from a middle-aged man who had recovered from COVID-19. Sequences were obtained from PBMCs or T cells enriched from blood (not recorded which). The CDR3 sequence is CASRSLAVTGELFF. The CDR3 DNA follows: TGTGCCAGTAGGAGCCTAGCGGTAACCGGGGAGCTGTTTTTT.